This TCR beta chain was captured in a study of technical replicates of blood from a handful of donors. Assay used: immunoSEQ multiplex PCR; TCRdb lists only in-frame clones, some missing. The sample holds 90,000 or so clones; 95% are singletons and the top ten take around 0.3%. This CDR3 has 10 amino acids. Germline CDR1 reads SNHLY; CDR2 reads FYNNEI. The ends were cut back, 6 bases at V and 5 bases at J, with 4 bases in the middle. This receptor was taken from a human donor in good health. The sample consisted of T cells isolated from PBMCs. The chain is built from TRBV2 and TRBJ2-5, with unresolved D. CDR3 residues: CASSLETQYF. CDR3 nucleotide sequence: TGTGCCAGCAGCCTCGAGACCCAGTACTTC.